This T cell receptor (beta chain) was profiled in a study of blood T cells in healthy people across ages. The wider study: For every two T cells, template switching captured about one barcoded beta molecule.

The use of a sample-barcoded 5' primer and a J-beta primer mix characterized a second PCR of roughly 6 to 11 cycles. MiXCR, applied by TCRdb to the 5' RACE reads, yields one record per CDR3 protein. Of hundreds of thousands of distinct CDR3 sequences listed, 32% are singletons. Germline lookup yields CDR1 SGHNT and CDR2 YYREEE (reference sequence). The CDR3 totals 17 residues. Trimming took 4 bases from V and 0 from J; bases not matched to a gene: 7. In its sample, this clonotype was seen many times. The sequenced sample was blood. The rearrangement links TRBV5-4 to TRBJ2-6, with 7 bases lining up with TRBD1. The source of this sequence is a woman older than 75 in good health. The CDR3 sequence: CASSAWDRRSGANVLTF. CDR3 nucleotide sequence: TGTGCCAGCAGCGCCTGGGACAGACGCTCTGGGGCCAACGTCCTGACTTTC.